A selection of T cell receptor beta chains follows, all from one sample in a study of blood T cell repertoires in COVID-19. Assay used: immunoSEQ multiplex PCR; TCRdb lists only in-frame clones, some missing. The sample has tens of thousands of clones; about 89% are singletons. Sequenced input: peripheral blood. These receptors were obtained from a human donor in a cohort sampled during active COVID-19. Each CDR3 is given with its conserved first and last residue.

CDR3 length | J gene | V gene | CDR3 protein
13 | TRBJ2-7 | TRBV10-2 | CASSDVAGYEQYF
13 | TRBJ1-1 | TRBV14 | CASSPQMNTEAFF
15 | TRBJ2-1 | TRBV28 | CASIGRGNPYNEQFF
16 | TRBJ2-2 | TRBV7-2 | CASSSRGDLISGELFF
15 | TRBJ1-5 | TRBV7-2 | CASSFRQPLNQPQHF
15 | TRBJ2-3 | TRBV25-1 | CASSVTGGEADTQYF
18 | TRBJ2-4 | TRBV10-3 | CAISEHRDFGAAKNIQYF
14 | TRBJ2-5 | TRBV29-1 | CSVDLGGRGETQYF
15 | TRBJ1-4 | TRBV4-3 | CASSQDGGRLEKLFF
15 | TRBJ2-1 | TRBV19 | CASSLSGDSYNEQFF
16 | TRBJ2-6 | TRBV5-1 | CASSIGQGGGANVLTF
11 | TRBJ2-7 | TRBV10-1 | CASPLGAEQYF
15 | TRBJ2-5 | TRBV11-2 | CASSTSIRVQETQYF
15 | TRBJ1-5 | TRBV4-2 | CASSRDWVSNQPQHF
13 | TRBJ2-7 | TRBV30 | CAWNRDSRFEQYF
14 | TRBJ2-1 | TRBV7-9 | CASSAVGGQNEQFF
14 | TRBJ2-7 | TRBV3-1/TRBV3-2 | CASSQGFRPGEQYF
14 | TRBJ1-2 | TRBV11-2 | CASSLVPAGHGYTF
14 | TRBJ2-3 | TRBV19 | CASSRGRGLDTQYF
15 | TRBJ2-1 | TRBV10-1 | CASSERDSPYNEQFF
16 | TRBJ2-7 | TRBV7-2 | CASSLSPGGGAREQYF
12 | TRBJ1-2 | TRBV19 | CASTGLNYGYTF
16 | TRBJ1-5 | TRBV9 | CASSEGHAGSNQPQHF
12 | TRBJ1-2 | TRBV7-9 | CASSGELNGYTF
15 | TRBJ2-4 | TRBV6-1 | CASSESTGGKNIQYF
15 | TRBJ2-5 | TRBV9 | CASSPRPGYQETQYF
13 | TRBJ2-7 | TRBV9 | CASSPRSGYEQYF
17 | TRBJ1-4 | TRBV5-1 | CASSPSRGAQTNEKLFF
12 | TRBJ1-2 | TRBV29-1 | CSVDPGDYGYTF
13 | TRBJ1-5 | TRBV10-3 | CAISEMGDQPQHF
16 | TRBJ2-3 | TRBV6-2/TRBV6-3 | CASSYAPGGGTDTQYF
13 | TRBJ2-4 | TRBV5-4 | CASSSVAKNIQYF
14 | TRBJ1-1 | TRBV27 | CASSRYRDGTEAFF
16 | TRBJ2-1 | TRBV18 | CASSPGSGGAFNEQFF
15 | TRBJ2-1 | TRBV14 | CASSLLASGGFEQFF
14 | TRBJ2-7 | TRBV18 | CASSRQGGSYEQYF
16 | TRBJ1-5 | TRBV28 | CASATPQTITDQPQHF
15 | TRBJ1-2 | TRBV9 | CASSVGGREYYGYTF
15 | TRBJ2-7 | TRBV7-9 | CASSPPIAGGYEQYF
13 | TRBJ2-7 | TRBV2 | CATAGQGVDEQYF
16 | TRBJ1-6 | TRBV23-1 | CASSQASGIVDSPLHF
11 | TRBJ1-3 | TRBV5-4 | CASSFERTIYF
15 | TRBJ2-7 | TRBV6-2/TRBV6-3 | CASSGRRGSSYEQYF
16 | TRBJ1-2 | TRBV7-2 | CASSPVERPSKRGYTF
12 | TRBJ2-5 | TRBV18 | CASSLYQETQYF
15 | TRBJ2-7 | TRBV3-1/TRBV3-2 | CASSPAVRPPYEQYF
14 | TRBJ2-1 | TRBV10-3 | CAIRGQVTNNEQFF
16 | TRBJ1-2 | TRBV5-1 | CASSSGQGAQLGGYTF
17 | TRBJ1-5 | TRBV6-4 | CASSGRSGGEVYQPQHF
16 | TRBJ2-3 | TRBV24-1 | CATSDGDRTSTDTQYF
14 | TRBJ2-3 | TRBV7-9 | CASSFDSSTDTQYF
14 | TRBJ1-2 | TRBV29-1 | CSVVRKGSDYGYTF